A selection of T cell receptor beta chains follows, all from one sample in a study of T-cell memory formation after mild COVID-19. One entry per CDR3 protein, called by TCRdb with MiXCR from the 5' RACE reads. The profile shows roughly 48,000 distinct CDR3 sequences, 25% to 35% of them singletons. The specimen was PBMCs or a T cell subset sorted from them (not recorded which). Every receptor here comes from a man aged 18 to 29 who had mild COVID-19 (a few samples of this study predate the infection). Cell type and time point are not known. The conserved cysteine and the conserved F or W are not part of the CDR3 here.

>TRBV4-3
ASSQDLLRLNTEAF
>TRBV27
ATGLAFNEQF
>TRBV12-3/TRBV12-4
ASGIGLLSFETQY
>TRBV6-5
ASSYYGTGQEKLF
>TRBV6-2/TRBV6-3
ASSYSRNTEAF
>TRBV19
ASPGQGAGEAF
>TRBV3-1
ASSQRTGEDYGYT
>TRBV4-3
ASSQRTGNEQY
>TRBV13
ASSFSAQGGNEKLF
>TRBV7-2
ASNPPGDTQY
>TRBV29-1
SVTGGSEANVLT
>TRBV29-1
SVATSGGYTDTQY
>TRBV28
ASSAQGSYEQY
>TRBV12-3/TRBV12-4
ASRPGQGFDGYT
>TRBV6-5
ASSYYRGALNEQF
>TRBV5-1
ASSLEGRNTEAF
>TRBV6-6
ASTPGRERHQPQH
>TRBV5-1
ASSLPRAGEAF
>TRBV11-2
ASSPGDNEQF
>TRBV4-1
ASSQDRPLGYT
>TRBV19
ASSMGGSSSYNEQF
>TRBV6-5
ASSYRASYNEQF
>TRBV6-2/TRBV6-3
ASRRLGRPYEQY
>TRBV5-1
ASSSERDRGGNTIY